These 13 T cell receptor beta chains share one sample of origin, sequenced in a study of T cells in localized non-small cell lung cancer. The data were produced by immunoSEQ multiplex PCR, yet TCRdb's version contains in-frame clones alone and is incomplete. The top ten hold approximately 1.7% of the sample, which has under 150,000 clones, more than 80% seen once. The material was peripheral blood, obtained before any cancer treatment. The receptors come from a female donor older than 55 with stage I lung adenocarcinoma.

The chain carries TRBV5-1 and TRBJ1-1; no definite D call. The CDR3 totals 16 residues. V gave up 5 bases and J gave up 6 bases, with 23 bases separating them. CDR1 and CDR2 from the germline V gene are SGHRS and YFSETQ. CDR3 region: CASRMDGVNRDAEAFF. The CDR3 nucleotides are TGCGCCAGCAGAATGGACGGGGTCAACCGGGATGCTGAAGCTTTCTTT.

This clone was counted once. The V and J genes are TRBV18 and TRBJ1-1; the D gene is possibly TRBD1 (6 bases). This CDR3 comprises 12 residues. The V and J ends lost 3 bases and 7 bases respectively, with 9 bases between them. Germline-derived CDR1 and CDR2 are KGHSH and LQKENI. The CDR3: CASSPSDSEAFF. The CDR3 DNA reads TGTGCCAGCTCACCTTCGGACAGTGAAGCTTTCTTT. Drawing the rest from reference TRBV18 and TRBJ1-1, the complete variable domain is NAGVMQNPRHLVRRRGQEARLRCSPMKGHSHVYWYRQLPEEGLKFMVYLQKENIIDESGMPKERFSAEFPKEGPSILRIQQVVRGDSAAYFCASSPSDSEAFFGQGTRLTVV.

The chain joins TRBV6-5 to TRBJ1-2, with 10 nucleotides matching TRBD1. The length of the CDR3 is 14 residues. With 6 bases clipped from V and 5 bases from J, the junction kept 6 bases outside the gene matches. CDR1 MNHEY and CDR2 SVGAGI come from the germline V gene. CDR3 protein: CASSRQGARYGYTF. The CDR3, as DNA: TGTGCCAGCAGCCGACAGGGGGCGAGGTATGGCTACACCTTC.

The chain links TRBV6-6 to TRBJ2-3; TRBD1 agrees at 7 bases. This CDR3 has 15 amino acids. Germline CDR1 MNHNY, CDR2 SVGAGI (reference sequence). V lost 6 bases and J lost 1; bases outside the gene matches: 7. The CDR3 nucleotides are TGTGCCAGCAGCCGCACGCAGGGGGGCACAGATACGCAGTATTTT. Amino acid sequence: CASSRTQGGTDTQYF.

The CDR3 nucleotides read TGCGCCAGCCAACCGGGGGCTCGATCCTACGAGCAGTACTTC. Protein sequence: CASQPGARSYEQYF. The V gene is TRBV5-1, the J gene TRBJ2-7; perhaps D is TRBD1 or TRBD2 (6 bases each). The V gene lost 7 bases and the J gene lost 1 base, with 15 bases spanning the gap. CDR1 SGHRS and CDR2 YFSETQ come from the germline V gene. The CDR3 extends over 14 amino acids. Combining the CDR3 with reference TRBV5-1 and TRBJ2-7 gives the whole variable domain KAGVTQTPRYLIKTRGQQVTLSCSPISGHRSVSWYQQTPGQGLQFLFEYFSETQRNKGNFPGRFSGRQFSNSRSEMNVSTLELGDSALYLCASQPGARSYEQYFGPGTRLTVT.

The chain joins TRBV28 to TRBJ2-5; D may be TRBD2 (6 bases). Germline V gene lookup returns CDR1 MDHEN and CDR2 SYDVKM. The CDR3 is 15 amino acids. With 3 bases removed from V and 4 bases from J, the gap between germline ends came to 15 bases. Here the CDR3 reads CASSFVGSRGETQYF. The CDR3 coding sequence is TGTGCCAGCAGTTTCGTCGGGAGTAGGGGAGAGACCCAGTACTTC.

The chain links TRBV28 to TRBJ1-1; D unresolved. The V end was cut by 7 bases, the J end by 0 bases, with 12 bases between. The CDR3 sequence is 14 residues long. The V gene's germline CDR1 is MDHEN and CDR2 SYDVKM. The CDR3 region has the DNA TGTGCCAGCACCTGGAGCAGCCTGAACACTGAAGCTTTCTTT. Translation gives CASTWSSLNTEAFF. The full variable domain, completed using reference TRBV28 and TRBJ1-1, is DVKVTQSSRYLVKRTGEKVFLECVQDMDHENMFWYRQDPGLGLRLIYFSYDVKMKEKGDIPEGYSVSREKKERFSLILESASTNQTSMYLCASTWSSLNTEAFFGQGTRLTVV.

The CDR3 DNA sequence: TGTGCCAGCCGTAGCGGAGGTGGTGGAGGGGCCTACGAGCAGTACTTC. Translated, it gives CASRSGGGGGAYEQYF. The V and J genes are TRBV28 and TRBJ2-7; D possibly corresponds to TRBD2 (6 bases). The germline gives CDR1 MDHEN, CDR2 SYDVKM. Trimming took 8 bases from V and 2 from J, leaving 22 bases between them. The CDR3 runs 16 residues. Complete variable domain (other parts from reference TRBV28 and TRBJ2-7): DVKVTQSSRYLVKRTGEKVFLECVQDMDHENMFWYRQDPGLGLRLIYFSYDVKMKEKGDIPEGYSVSREKKERFSLILESASTNQTSMYLCASRSGGGGGAYEQYFGPGTRLTVT.

V and J are TRBV6-5 and TRBJ1-1, with D unclear. V gave up 7 bases and J gave up 0 bases, with 12 bases separating them. The germline gives CDR1 MNHEY, CDR2 SVGAGI. The CDR3 sequence is 14 residues long. The CDR3 coding sequence is TGTGCCAGCACCAAAACGGAGATGAACACTGAAGCTTTCTTT. Residues: CASTKTEMNTEAFF.

V usage is TRBV7-2 and J usage is TRBJ1-5; no firm D call. Germline CDR1 reads SGHTA; CDR2 reads FQGNSA. Trimming took 5 bases from V and 6 from J, leaving 14 bases between them. This CDR3 has 14 amino acids. In DNA form, the CDR3 reads TGTGCCAGCAGCCCCTCCCCGTTGGGTCAGCCCCAGCATTTT. It encodes CASSPSPLGQPQHF.

The CDR3 DNA is TGTGCCAGCAGCCCGGTGGTTCGCGGGAGCACAGATACGCAGTATTTT. Amino acids: CASSPVVRGSTDTQYF. The chain is built from TRBV5-6 and TRBJ2-3; a possible D gene is TRBD2 (5 bases). Trimming removed 4 bases at V and 0 bases at J, with 15 bases between. Germline V gene lookup returns CDR1 SGHDT and CDR2 YYEEEE. The CDR3 totals 16 residues. The full variable domain, rest sourced from reference TRBV5-6 and TRBJ2-3, is DAGVTQSPTHLIKTRGQQVTLRCSPKSGHDTVSWYQQALGQGPQFIFQYYEEEERQRGNFPDRFSGHQFPNYSSELNVNALLLGDSALYLCASSPVVRGSTDTQYFGPGTRLTVL.

The V call is TRBV2, the J call TRBJ2-3; 9 positions agree with TRBD2. Germline V gene sequence: CDR1 SNHLY, CDR2 FYNNEI. V shed 8 bases, J shed 8 bases, and the junction held 8 bases outside the gene matches. This CDR3 spans 13 amino acids. For the CDR3, the DNA is TGTGCCAGCGAGGCTAGCGGGAAGCGTACGCAGTATTTT. Protein sequence: CASEASGKRTQYF.

V and J are TRBV6-5 and TRBJ2-2, with D maybe TRBD1 (6 bases). V lost 5 bases, J lost 0 bases, and 10 bases lay in between. Germline values: CDR1 MNHEY, CDR2 SVGAGI. This CDR3 has 15 amino acids. The CDR3 sequence: CASSTAGANTGELFF. As DNA, the CDR3 is TGTGCCAGCAGTACCGCAGGGGCGAACACCGGGGAGCTGTTTTTT.